The clone carrying this TCR beta chain occurred a few times. Its antigen is not known. Reverse transcription of all isolated RNA meant that expressed TCRB transcripts were sequenced. Repertoires were generated with immunoSEQ multiplex PCR, while TCRdb's copy carries only in-frame clones and drops some. The top ten hold about 0.019% of the sample, which has over 350,000 clones, more than 12% seen once. The data are from a study of beta chain features in type 1 diabetes. Study summary: The study examined 107,917,701 sorted cells across all samples.

General observations from the study: A closer apparent resemblance between naive, central memory and Treg TCRB repertoires was seen in patients than in healthy donors.

The sample comprised naive CD4+ T cells from blood. The source is a woman aged 18 to 35 in good health.

CDR3: CASSQWTTSTDTQYF. CDR3 bases: TGTGCCAGCAGTCAATGGACTACTTCCACAGATACGCAGTATTTT. V usage is TRBV28 and J usage is TRBJ2-3, with D tentatively TRBD2 (6 bases). The V end was cut by 5 bases, the J end by 2 bases, with 14 bases between. CDR1 and CDR2 from the germline V gene are MDHEN and SYDVKM. This CDR3 has 15 residues.